Listed below are T cell receptor beta chains from one sample, sequenced in a study of graft-versus-host responses after intestinal transplantation. The data were produced by immunoSEQ multiplex PCR, yet TCRdb's version contains in-frame clones alone and is incomplete. Of 100,000 to 110,000 clones in the sample, roughly 87% were seen once. No antigens are known for them. The source material was unstimulated CD4+ T cells sorted from spleen or lymph node cells, sampled before transplant. All receptors derive from a human donor who was the organ donor for an intestinal transplant. The CDR3 runs from the conserved cysteine through the conserved F or W. Each record gives: V gene, CDR3 protein.

V: TRBV5-1; CDR3: CASSSPVRTSGANVLTF
V: TRBV5-1; CDR3: CASSLVGDPYNEQFF
V: TRBV28; CDR3: CASTKPGHSYEQYF
V: TRBV5-4; CDR3: CASSLTSGGGYEQFF
V: TRBV7-2; CDR3: CASSFSGGQETQYF
V: TRBV28; CDR3: CASMVQGADYGYTF
V: TRBV27; CDR3: CASSLEAGPGETQYF
V: TRBV19; CDR3: CASTQGASRSYEQYF
V: TRBV30; CDR3: CAWSREIYSYNEQFF
V: TRBV11-2; CDR3: CASSLGPGTAGNTIYF
V: TRBV5-6; CDR3: CASSLARLRDGDYEQYF
V: TRBV5-1; CDR3: CASSLGTGGLEQYF
V: TRBV2; CDR3: CASSEARFQVSTDTQYF
V: TRBV28; CDR3: CASSPLWAGSSGNTIYF
V: TRBV28; CDR3: CASNLPTGGRNSPLHF
V: TRBV10-1; CDR3: CASSEIRTARAGELFF
V: TRBV5-6; CDR3: CASSPGQGAYTLYF
V: TRBV6-1; CDR3: CASSDYQPQHF
V: TRBV5-1; CDR3: CASSLQAGGPAQHF
V: TRBV4-2; CDR3: CASSQDATGGNEQFF
V: TRBV19; CDR3: CASSPHDQGETQYF
V: TRBV27; CDR3: CASSFRGRGGYTF
V: TRBV9; CDR3: CASSVEAGGHGYTF
V: TRBV13; CDR3: CASSLALVSGETQYF
V: TRBV19; CDR3: CASSMFGRMNTEAFF
V: TRBV10-3; CDR3: CAISESGILAQETQYF
V: TRBV19; CDR3: CASTFIQGTYGYTF
V: TRBV15; CDR3: CATSSPHPNSPLHF
V: TRBV11-2; CDR3: CASSFGYYFANTGELFF
V: TRBV30; CDR3: CAWRFAGATDTQYF
V: TRBV6-5; CDR3: CASQGYLANEQYF
V: TRBV5-4; CDR3: CASSPGQNFYGYTF
V: TRBV2; CDR3: CASSEALRRINQPQHF
V: TRBV4-1; CDR3: CASSQGFAGMLSYNEQFF
V: TRBV7-2; CDR3: CASSFRWNNEQFF
V: TRBV2; CDR3: CASRTTGAWTGELFF
V: TRBV11-2; CDR3: CASSFTGQDNSPLHF
V: TRBV19; CDR3: CASSIYGDYTEAFF
V: TRBV27; CDR3: CASSLYQVSVYEQYF
V: TRBV7-9; CDR3: CASSALNPGGTYEQYF
V: TRBV6-5; CDR3: CASSRTQANYGYTF
V: TRBV4-2; CDR3: CASSQDPTSGGTPYEQYF
V: TRBV6-1; CDR3: CASSEVQGEQPQHF
V: TRBV10-1; CDR3: CASSASYTGELFF
V: TRBV7-8; CDR3: CASSLELAGVSGELFF
V: TRBV30; CDR3: CAWDFPRTSPNEQFF
V: TRBV11-2; CDR3: CASSPGPANYGYTF
V: TRBV5-1; CDR3: CASSVSGVWEQYF
V: TRBV10-3; CDR3: CAIRAIMNTEAFF
V: TRBV19; CDR3: CASSIRTSGGAIVETQYF
V: TRBV5-8; CDR3: CASSAMGQGMAVGTEAFF
V: TRBV2; CDR3: CASSELFWGQAFF
V: TRBV20-1; CDR3: CSAQGNEQFF
V: TRBV9; CDR3: CASSLQTGQGEKLFF
V: TRBV6-5; CDR3: CASSRLAGGVDTQYF